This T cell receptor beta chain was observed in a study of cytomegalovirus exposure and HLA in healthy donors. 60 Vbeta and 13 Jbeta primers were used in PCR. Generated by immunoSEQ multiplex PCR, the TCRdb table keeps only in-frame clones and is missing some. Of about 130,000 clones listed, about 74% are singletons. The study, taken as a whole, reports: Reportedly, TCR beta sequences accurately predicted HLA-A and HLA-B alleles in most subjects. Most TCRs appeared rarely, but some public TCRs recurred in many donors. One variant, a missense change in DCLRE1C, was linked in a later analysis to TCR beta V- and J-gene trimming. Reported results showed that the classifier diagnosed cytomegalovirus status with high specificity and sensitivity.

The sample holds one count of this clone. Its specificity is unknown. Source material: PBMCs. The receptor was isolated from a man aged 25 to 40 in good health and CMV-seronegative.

CDR3 in amino acids: CASRRTVYSNQPQHF. The CDR3 coding sequence is TGTGCCAGTAGGAGGACAGTTTATAGCAATCAGCCCCAGCATTTT. V gene TRBV19 combines with J gene TRBJ1-5; D is possibly TRBD1 (6 bases). The length of the CDR3 is 15 residues. The V end lost 6 bases, the J end lost 0 bases, and 12 bases lay between the germline ends. Germline assignment: CDR1 LNHDA and CDR2 SQIVND (reference sequence). Full variable domain (rest looked up from reference TRBV19 and TRBJ1-5): DGGITQSPKYLFRKEGQNVTLSCEQNLNHDAMYWYRQDPGQGLRLIYYSQIVNDFQKGDIAEGYSVSREKKESFPLTVTSAQKNPTAFYLCASRRTVYSNQPQHFGDGTRLSIL.